This T cell receptor beta chain derives from a study of regulatory T cells in long-lasting Graves disease. Time point noted: newly diagnosed GD, antithyroid drugs for less than 3 months. From RNA extracted from PBMCs, the TCR library was made. Through Arm-PCR of CDR3 regions and iRepertoire HTBI primers, TCR beta libraries were built. One entry per CDR3 protein, called by TCRdb with MiXCR from the multiplex PCR reads. The top ten clones hold around 17% of a sample with 410,000 or so distinct CDR3 sequences, around 14% of them seen once. The CDR3 consists of 13 residues. Germline lookup yields CDR1 SGHNT and CDR2 YENEEA. V lost 8 bases and J lost 2, with 9 bases in between. The same sample was also used in a study of T cells in Graves' hyperthyroidism and ophthalmopathy. That work states: During a first-round RT-PCR of the TCR CDR3, the HTBI primer set was used.

The starting material was peripheral blood mononuclear cells (PBMCs), obtained at new diagnosis, from a patient treated with antithyroid drugs. This rearrangement joins TRBV11-3 to TRBJ2-2; D is unresolved. The receptor was isolated from a woman younger than 45 with Graves disease. In DNA, the CDR3 is TGTGCCAGCCGTTTGGCCAACACCGGGGAGCTGTTTTTT. This encodes CASRLANTGELFF.